This note documents a single T cell receptor (beta chain) sequence. In TCRdb, the 5' RACE reads were re-called with MiXCR into one record per CDR3 protein. The top ten clones hold 4% to 5.5% of a sample with 550,000 to 700,000 distinct CDR3 sequences, about 20% of them seen once. CDR3 length: 16 amino acids. From germline, CDR1 is SGHTA and CDR2 FQGNSA. Deletions cut 4 bases from V and 6 bases from J, with 20 bases between. Each donor was a healthy Caucasian. This entry belongs to a study of identical twins. The sample also formed part of further work on T cells expressing NK-cell markers. That report notes: Sorted CD3+CD56+NKG2C+, CD3+CD56+NKG2C- and CD3+CD56-NKG2C+ T cells supplied TCR beta repertoires. Whether expanded NKG2C+ T cell clones were HCMV-specific remained unclear.

Source material: PBMCs. This sequence was found in a woman aged 18 to 35 in good health. V usage is TRBV7-2 and J usage is TRBJ2-3; D perhaps matches TRBD2 (5 bases). CDR3 in DNA: TGTGCCAGCAGCTCCCCCACGGAGGCTGGCGGGGATACGCAGTATTTT. Residues: CASSSPTEAGGDTQYF.